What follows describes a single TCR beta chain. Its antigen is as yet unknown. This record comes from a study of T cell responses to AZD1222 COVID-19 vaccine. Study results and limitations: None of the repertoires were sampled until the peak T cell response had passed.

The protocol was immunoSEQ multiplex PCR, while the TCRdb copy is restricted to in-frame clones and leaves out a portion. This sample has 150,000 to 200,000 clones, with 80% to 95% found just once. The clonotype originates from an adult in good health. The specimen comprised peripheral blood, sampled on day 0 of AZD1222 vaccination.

Here the CDR3 DNA reads TGCGCCAGCAGCTATGGAGGCGTCAATCAGCCCCAGCATTTT. Protein sequence: CASSYGGVNQPQHF. V is TRBV5-1 and J is TRBJ1-5; D gene ambiguous. CDR3 length equals 14 residues. V was cut by 3 bases and J by 3 bases, with 10 bases left in between. Germline values: CDR1 SGHRS, CDR2 YFSETQ.